These 32 T cell receptor beta chains share one sample of origin, sequenced in a study of blood T cell repertoires in COVID-19. Sequencing used immunoSEQ multiplex PCR; TCRdb keeps in-frame clones, though not all of them. This table has 300,000 to 400,000 clones, around 87% appearing once. Sequenced: peripheral blood. The receptors were sampled from a woman between 45 and 65 years old with COVID-19, enrolled during active disease.

The V call is TRBV19, the J call TRBJ1-5; no firm D call. The germline V gene encodes CDR1 LNHDA and CDR2 SQIVND (reference sequence). Trimming removed 1 base at V and 2 bases at J, with 15 bases between. CDR3 length equals 17 residues. CDR3 loop: CASSIVHRQEGNQPQHF. The CDR3 coding sequence is TGTGCCAGTAGTATAGTTCATCGGCAGGAGGGCAATCAGCCCCAGCATTTT. The entire variable domain, with the rest obtained from reference TRBV19 and TRBJ1-5, is as follows: DGGITQSPKYLFRKEGQNVTLSCEQNLNHDAMYWYRQDPGQGLRLIYYSQIVNDFQKGDIAEGYSVSREKKESFPLTVTSAQKNPTAFYLCASSIVHRQEGNQPQHFGDGTRLSIL.

This chain links TRBV5-5 with TRBJ1-6; D unclear. The CDR3 contains 13 residues. V was pared by 2 bases and J by 7 bases, with 7 bases between. Per the germline V gene, CDR1 is SGHKS and CDR2 is YYEKEE (reference sequence). The CDR3 sequence is CASSFILNSPLHF. CDR3 bases: TGTGCCAGCAGCTTTATTTTGAATTCACCCCTCCACTTT.

This clone was seen more than once but under ten times. The gene calls are TRBV29-1 and TRBJ2-7, with TRBD1 identical over 9 bases. The ends lost 1 base at V and 3 bases at J; junction bases unmatched: 10. The CDR3 extends over 16 amino acids. Germline V gene data show CDR1 as SQVTM and CDR2 as ANQGSEA. This CDR3 is CSVEGGSGTGIYEQYF. The CDR3 DNA reads as TGCAGCGTTGAAGGGGGATCCGGGACAGGGATCTACGAGCAGTACTTC.

This clone was seen just once. In nucleotides, the CDR3 is TGTGCCAGCACCCTGGGCGGCAGGGAGGAGTATGGCTACACCTTC. It encodes CASTLGGREEYGYTF. This chain links TRBV7-9 with TRBJ1-2, with D perhaps matching TRBD1 (5 bases). Per germline, CDR1 SEHNR and CDR2 FQNEAQ (reference sequence). The CDR3 covers 15 residues. The germline V and J ends were trimmed by 7 bases and 5 bases, with 20 bases remaining between them.

This rearrangement joins TRBV16 to TRBJ1-2; 7 bases are shared with TRBD1. There are 14 residues in the CDR3. J gave up 8 bases and V 4 bases, and 10 bases lay outside the gene matches. The germline V gene encodes CDR1 KGHSY and CDR2 FQNENV. The CDR3 sequence is CASSPLSGGRGYTF. The CDR3 nucleotides read TGTGCCAGCAGCCCTTTATCAGGGGGTCGAGGCTACACCTTC.

This chain connects TRBV10-1 to TRBJ2-7, with 8 bases identical to TRBD1. Germline V gene sequence: CDR1 WNHNN, CDR2 SYGVQD (reference sequence). Trimming cost V 0 bases and J 2 bases; bases outside gene matches: 3. The CDR3 loop spans 15 amino acids. Here the CDR3 reads CASSESGTGTYEQYF. In DNA form, the CDR3 reads TGCGCCAGCAGTGAGTCAGGGACAGGAACCTACGAGCAGTACTTC.

A remark on this clone: The identical CDR3 is also encoded by other nucleotide sequences in the sample. This chain connects TRBV19 to TRBJ2-3; the match to TRBD2 covers 11 bases. In germline, CDR1 is LNHDA, CDR2 SQIVND (reference sequence). The CDR3 runs 15 residues. Trimming at V came to 3 bases and at J to 4 bases, leaving 3 bases not matched to a gene. In DNA, the CDR3 is TGTGCCAGTAGTATTGGACTAGCGGGCGCAGATACGCAGTATTTT. Translating gives CASSIGLAGADTQYF.

The rearrangement uses TRBV30 and TRBJ1-1; TRBD1 matches at 7 bases. The length of the CDR3 is 14 residues. Unmatched junction bases numbered 11, after V lost 4 bases and J lost 6 bases. Per germline, CDR1 GTSNPN and CDR2 SVGIG (reference sequence). As DNA, the CDR3 is TGTGCCTGGACCACTACAGGGGATTTAGCTGAAGCTTTCTTT. Its translation is CAWTTTGDLAEAFF.

V usage is TRBV19 and J usage is TRBJ2-7; 12 nucleotides agree with TRBD2. The germline V gene encodes CDR1 LNHDA and CDR2 SQIVND (reference sequence). There are 15 residues in the CDR3. The V gene end was trimmed by 5 bases and the J gene end by 4 bases; junction bases not matched to a gene: 6. CDR3 sequence: CASSDPTSGSYEQYF. The CDR3, as DNA: TGTGCCAGTAGTGACCCGACTAGCGGGAGTTACGAGCAGTACTTC.

This clone was picked up one time. V and J are TRBV7-3 and TRBJ2-3; TRBD2 matches at 12 bases. CDR1 is SGHTA, CDR2 FQGTGA, per germline. J was trimmed by 2 bases and V by 2 bases; bases with no gene match: 14. There are 20 residues in the CDR3. The CDR3 DNA reads TGTGCCAGCAGCTTAGGTAGACTAGCGGGAGCCGGCGGACCCACAGATACGCAGTATTTT. Its protein product is CASSLGRLAGAGGPTDTQYF.

The V and J genes are TRBV5-6 and TRBJ1-2; 7 bases line up with TRBD1. This CDR3 has 13 amino acids. Germline V gene data show CDR1 as SGHDT and CDR2 as YYEEEE. Trimming at V came to 4 bases and at J to 4 bases, leaving 4 bases not matched to a gene. DNA for the CDR3: TGTGCCAGCAGCCCCGGGACAGTCTATGGCTACACCTTC. This encodes CASSPGTVYGYTF. The complete variable domain, with remaining parts taken from reference TRBV5-6 and TRBJ1-2, reads DAGVTQSPTHLIKTRGQQVTLRCSPKSGHDTVSWYQQALGQGPQFIFQYYEEEERQRGNFPDRFSGHQFPNYSSELNVNALLLGDSALYLCASSPGTVYGYTFGSGTRLTVV.

The chain links TRBV30 to TRBJ2-7; 9 bases match TRBD1. The CDR3 loop spans 17 amino acids. Losses at the gene ends were 3 bases for V and 0 bases for J; bases not matched to a gene: 12. CDR1 is GTSNPN and CDR2 is SVGIG in the germline V gene (reference sequence). CDR3 loop: CAWSPIPPGQGSYEQYF. In DNA form, the CDR3 reads TGTGCCTGGAGCCCAATACCCCCGGGACAGGGCTCCTACGAGCAGTACTTC.

The rearrangement links TRBV24-1 to TRBJ2-2, with 14 bases that match TRBD2. Germline V gene data show CDR1 as KGHDR and CDR2 as SFDVKD. V lost 4 bases, J lost 7 bases, and 7 bases stayed unmatched. This CDR3 is built from 17 residues. CDR3 residues: CATSERGLAGEIGELFF. CDR3 nucleotides: TGTGCCACCAGTGAAAGGGGACTAGCGGGAGAGATCGGGGAGCTGTTTTTT.

The chain carries TRBV6-5 and TRBJ2-7; unclear D gene. CDR1 MNHEY and CDR2 SVGAGI come from the germline V gene. V gave up 6 bases and J gave up 0 bases, with 9 bases separating them. CDR3 length: 13 amino acids. The CDR3 DNA sequence: TGTGCCAGCAGGTCGCCTACCTCCTACGAGCAGTACTTC. Translation: CASRSPTSYEQYF.

This sequence joins TRBV28 and TRBJ2-7; 9 positions agree with TRBD1. V trimming: 7 bases; J trimming: 5 bases; junction bases outside the gene matches: 12. This CDR3 has 15 residues. CDR1 MDHEN and CDR2 SYDVKM come from the germline V gene. In nucleotides, the CDR3 is TGTGCCAGCACACAACCGGGACAGGGTTCCCACGAGCAGTACTTC. This translates into CASTQPGQGSHEQYF. Based on the CDR3 plus reference TRBV28 and TRBJ2-7, the full variable domain is DVKVTQSSRYLVKRTGEKVFLECVQDMDHENMFWYRQDPGLGLRLIYFSYDVKMKEKGDIPEGYSVSREKKERFSLILESASTNQTSMYLCASTQPGQGSHEQYFGPGTRLTVT.

This clone was counted once. This sequence joins TRBV5-1 and TRBJ2-7; 11 bases fit TRBD2. The CDR3 has 14 amino acids. Per the germline V gene, CDR1 is SGHRS and CDR2 is YFSETQ. Trimming cost V 5 bases and J 3 bases; bases outside gene matches: 4. The CDR3 bases are TGCGCCAGCAGTGATACTAGCGGGAGCTACGAGCAGTACTTC. It specifies CASSDTSGSYEQYF.

The chain links TRBV19 to TRBJ1-1; D gene unclear. V dropped 8 bases and J dropped 0 bases, with 10 bases sitting between them. The germline V gene has CDR1 LNHDA and CDR2 SQIVND (reference sequence). The CDR3 extends over 13 amino acids. The CDR3 reads CASRNTMNTEAFF. DNA of the CDR3: TGTGCCAGTCGTAACACCATGAACACTGAAGCTTTCTTT.

The chain has TRBV4-3 and TRBJ2-1, with 10 bases matching TRBD1. The CDR3 consists of 15 residues. V lost 7 bases to trimming and J lost 4 bases; unmatched junction nucleotides: 7. Germline CDR1 LGHNA, CDR2 YSLEER. CDR3 nucleotides: TGCGCCAGCACACCCCGGGACAGGGGTTACAATGAGCAGTTCTTC. This gives the protein CASTPRDRGYNEQFF.

This clone was observed many times. This sequence joins TRBV7-9 and TRBJ1-4, with 7 bases identical to TRBD1. Trimming took 1 base from V and 8 from J; bases not matched to a gene: 10. The CDR3 is 16 residues long. The germline V gene encodes CDR1 SEHNR and CDR2 FQNEAQ (reference sequence). CDR3 DNA: TGTGCCAGCAGCTTAGGGGACAGCGGGTTGAGGGAAAAACTGTTTTTT. It specifies CASSLGDSGLREKLFF.

The chain is built from TRBV9 and TRBJ2-7; TRBD1 might be the D (6 bases). The CDR3 is made up of 13 amino acids. Per germline, CDR1 SGDLS and CDR2 YYNGEE. Trimming took off 3 bases at V and 7 bases at J, with 14 bases between the two ends. The CDR3, as DNA: TGTGCCAGCAGCGCCTTACAGGGTGTGGAGCAGTACTTC. Protein sequence: CASSALQGVEQYF. Filled out from reference TRBV9 and TRBJ2-7, the complete variable domain reads DSGVTQTPKHLITATGQRVTLRCSPRSGDLSVYWYQQSLDQGLQFLIQYYNGEERAKGNILERFSAQQFPDLHSELNLSSLELGDSALYFCASSALQGVEQYFGPGTRLTVT.

This chain joins TRBV15 and TRBJ1-3, with D perhaps matching TRBD1 (5 bases). Trimming removed 7 bases from V and 2 bases from J, with 9 bases in between. Per germline, CDR1 LNHNV and CDR2 YYDKDF (reference sequence). There are 13 residues in the CDR3. CDR3 nucleotides: TGTGCCACCAATCCAGGGACTGGAAACACCATATATTTT. Its protein is CATNPGTGNTIYF.

This chain uses TRBV5-1 with TRBJ2-2; no clear D. Deletions cut 0 bases from V and 1 base from J, with 10 bases between. Germline assignment: CDR1 SGHRS and CDR2 YFSETQ. The CDR3 runs 16 residues. The CDR3 reads CASSLAERLNTGELFF. CDR3 in DNA: TGCGCCAGCAGCTTGGCTGAGCGCCTGAACACCGGGGAGCTGTTTTTT.

Only one count was recorded for this clone. The chain couples TRBV6-6 to TRBJ2-3; D possibly corresponds to TRBD2 (5 bases). This CDR3 is 16 amino acids long. V lost 2 bases, J lost 2 bases, and 14 bases lay in between. Germline CDR1 is MNHNY and CDR2 is SVGAGI (reference sequence). The CDR3 DNA follows: TGTGCCAGCAGTTACGGAGGCAGCCGTATCACAGATACGCAGTATTTT. Its translation is CASSYGGSRITDTQYF.

J is TRBJ2-2 and V is TRBV11-1, with TRBD2 matching over 7 bases. The V segment lost 5 bases and the J segment 1 base; nucleotides outside the gene matches: 7. This CDR3 is built from 16 residues. Germline CDR1 is SGHAT and CDR2 is FQDESV (reference sequence). The CDR3 DNA reads as TGTGCCAGCAGCGCGACTAGCCCCTTGAACACCGGGGAGCTGTTTTTT. Its protein product is CASSATSPLNTGELFF. The full variable domain, in which reference TRBV11-1 and TRBJ2-2 provide the parts outside the CDR3, is EAEVAQSPRYKITEKSQAVAFWCDPISGHATLYWYRQILGQGPELLVQFQDESVVDDSQLPKDRFSAERLKGVDSTLKIQPAELGDSAMYLCASSATSPLNTGELFFGEGSRLTVL.

V and J are TRBV29-1 and TRBJ2-4, with 12 bases identical to TRBD2. Germline V gene data show CDR1 as SQVTM and CDR2 as ANQGSEA. CDR3 length: 16 amino acids. The junction had 5 bases not matched to a gene; V was cut back by 5 bases and J by 0 bases. CDR3 DNA: TGCAGCGTTAGTGGACTAGCGGGACTAGCCAAAAACATTCAGTACTTC. The encoded protein is CSVSGLAGLAKNIQYF.

The rearrangement uses TRBV11-3 and TRBJ2-7; 12 nucleotides match TRBD1. CDR3 length: 14 amino acids. Germline lookup yields CDR1 SGHNT and CDR2 YENEEA. Germline trimming cut 5 bases from V and 7 bases from J; bases unmatched to any gene: 6. CDR3 in amino acids: CASSPGQGAEEQYF. CDR3 coding DNA: TGTGCCAGCAGCCCGGGACAGGGGGCGGAGGAGCAGTACTTC.

This chain uses TRBV7-2 with TRBJ2-3, with D perhaps TRBD2 (7 bases). CDR1 is SGHTA and CDR2 is FQGNSA in the germline V gene. The CDR3 covers 17 residues. V lost 5 bases, J lost 2 bases, and 20 bases lay in between. The CDR3 DNA is TGTGCCAGCAGCCCCTCGGCTCTGGCGGGGGCCACAGATACGCAGTATTTT. This gives the protein CASSPSALAGATDTQYF.

This clone was found a few times. The V call is TRBV15, the J call TRBJ2-5, with D perhaps matching TRBD2 (6 bases). Germline values: CDR1 LNHNV, CDR2 YYDKDF (reference sequence). V lost 11 bases to trimming and J lost 5 bases, with 21 bases between them. The CDR3 is 14 residues long. CDR3 residues: CAASSDTAPETQYF. CDR3 sequence (DNA): TGTGCCGCCTCTAGCGACACGGCCCCCGAGACCCAGTACTTC.

The chain carries TRBV3-1 (or the pseudogene TRBV3-2) and TRBJ1-4, with D possibly TRBD1 on 5 matching bases. Germline V gene data show CDR1 as LGHDT and CDR2 as YNNKEL (reference sequence). CDR3 length: 17 amino acids. The V and J ends lost 3 bases and 5 bases respectively, with 19 bases between them. The CDR3 sequence: CASSHREDLRVNEKLFF. The CDR3 DNA sequence: TGTGCCAGCAGCCACAGGGAGGACCTGAGAGTAAATGAAAAACTGTTTTTT.

This clone was picked up many times. The chain employs TRBV6-5 and TRBJ2-7; the D gene is possibly TRBD2 (5 bases). V lost 4 bases, J lost 2 bases, and 18 bases lay in between. Germline V CDR1 and CDR2: MNHEY, SVGAGI. CDR3 size: 16 residues. The DNA of the CDR3 is TGTGCCAGCAGTTTCCTGAGCGGAACGTACACCTACGAGCAGTACTTC. It encodes CASSFLSGTYTYEQYF.

The rearrangement links TRBV6-4 to TRBJ2-7; TRBD2 matches 7 bases. The ends lost 11 bases at V and 6 bases at J; junction bases unmatched: 13. The CDR3 contains 13 residues. Germline CDR1 MRHNA, CDR2 SNTAGT. This CDR3 is CAYRVAGVGEQYF. In DNA, the CDR3 is TGTGCCTACCGGGTGGCGGGAGTAGGCGAGCAGTACTTC.

As concerns this clone: The germline gene is not matched at one end of the junction; a read error may be the cause. V usage is TRBV7-7 and J usage is TRBJ2-5; D unresolved. CDR3 length equals 12 residues. Germline CDR1 reads SSHAT; CDR2 reads FNYEAQ (reference sequence). CDR3 protein: CASSPDQETQYF. The DNA for the CDR3 is TGTGCTAGCAGCCCTGACCAAGAGACCCAGTACTTC.